This T cell receptor (beta chain) was captured by sequencing in a study of control samples from healthy donors and cancer patients. This table comes from immunoSEQ multiplex PCR, and its TCRdb copy is limited to in-frame clones, with some not included. The sample has some 98,000 clones, 84% seen once. With 0 bases clipped from V and 4 bases from J, the junction kept 5 bases outside the gene matches. CDR3 length equals 16 residues. CDR1 and CDR2 from the germline V gene are KGHSH and LQKENI. The specimen sequenced was PBMCs. This chain links TRBV18 with TRBJ2-2, with TRBD2 matching 7 bases. The receptor's source is a man in his 70s with lung cancer. The CDR3 bases are TGTGCCAGCTCACCACCGCAACTAGCGTTCACCGGGGAGCTGTTTTTT. It encodes CASSPPQLAFTGELFF.